A selection of T cell receptor beta chains follows, all from one sample in a study of T cells in Graves' hyperthyroidism and ophthalmopathy. A single record per CDR3 protein comes from TCRdb applying MiXCR to the multiplex PCR reads. The sample shows about 600,000 distinct CDR3 sequences, approximately 15% of them seen only once. Sequencing was performed on blood. The receptors here all came from a woman aged 18-29 years with Graves' ophthalmopathy. Each CDR3 is given without its conserved first and last residue.

V gene: TRBV20-1; J gene: TRBJ2-5; CDR3 protein: SATTGGQETQY
V gene: TRBV29-1; J gene: TRBJ1-1; CDR3 protein: SFFMVVTEAF
V gene: TRBV6-1; J gene: TRBJ1-1; CDR3 protein: ASTGTGENTEAF
V gene: TRBV12-3/TRBV12-4; J gene: TRBJ2-7; CDR3 protein: ASSDTGSFYEQY
V gene: TRBV28; J gene: TRBJ1-5; CDR3 protein: ASSLSPRLKGQPQH
V gene: TRBV27; J gene: TRBJ1-1; CDR3 protein: ASSGGLSAEAF
V gene: TRBV6-1; J gene: TRBJ2-3; CDR3 protein: ASSEDGGGVNTQY
V gene: TRBV2; J gene: TRBJ1-5; CDR3 protein: ASSYNQPQH
V gene: TRBV19; J gene: TRBJ2-2; CDR3 protein: ASTPFFTGAGENTGELF
V gene: TRBV20-1; J gene: TRBJ2-5; CDR3 protein: RAKGDGASPDQY
V gene: TRBV9; J gene: TRBJ2-7; CDR3 protein: ASSVGSGTYEQY
V gene: TRBV11-2; J gene: TRBJ2-7; CDR3 protein: ASSRTESSYEQY
V gene: TRBV4-3; J gene: TRBJ2-1; CDR3 protein: ASSQDRLAKPYNEQF
V gene: TRBV20-1; J gene: TRBJ2-1; CDR3 protein: SADSLAGESNEQF
V gene: TRBV11-2; J gene: TRBJ2-2; CDR3 protein: ASSLAYVGFNTGELF